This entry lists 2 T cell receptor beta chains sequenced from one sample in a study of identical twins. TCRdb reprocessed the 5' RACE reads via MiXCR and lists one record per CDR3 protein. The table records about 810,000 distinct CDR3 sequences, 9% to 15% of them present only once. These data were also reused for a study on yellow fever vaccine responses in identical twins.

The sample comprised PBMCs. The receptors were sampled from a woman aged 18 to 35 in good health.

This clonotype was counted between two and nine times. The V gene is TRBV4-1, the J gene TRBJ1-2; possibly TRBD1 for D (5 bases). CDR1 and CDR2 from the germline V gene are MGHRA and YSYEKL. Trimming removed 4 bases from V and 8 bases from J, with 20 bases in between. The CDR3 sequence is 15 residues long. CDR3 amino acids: CASSPGGGYNEGYTF. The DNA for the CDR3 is TGCGCCAGCAGCCCCGGCGGGGGTTACAATGAGGGCTACACCTTC.

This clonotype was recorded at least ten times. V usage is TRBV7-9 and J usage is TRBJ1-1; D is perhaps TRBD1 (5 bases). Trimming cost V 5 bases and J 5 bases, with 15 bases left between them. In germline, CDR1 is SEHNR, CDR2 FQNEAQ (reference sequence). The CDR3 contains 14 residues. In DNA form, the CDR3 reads TGTGCCAGCAGCACGGCTGGACAACTAACTGAAGCTTTCTTT. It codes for CASSTAGQLTEAFF.